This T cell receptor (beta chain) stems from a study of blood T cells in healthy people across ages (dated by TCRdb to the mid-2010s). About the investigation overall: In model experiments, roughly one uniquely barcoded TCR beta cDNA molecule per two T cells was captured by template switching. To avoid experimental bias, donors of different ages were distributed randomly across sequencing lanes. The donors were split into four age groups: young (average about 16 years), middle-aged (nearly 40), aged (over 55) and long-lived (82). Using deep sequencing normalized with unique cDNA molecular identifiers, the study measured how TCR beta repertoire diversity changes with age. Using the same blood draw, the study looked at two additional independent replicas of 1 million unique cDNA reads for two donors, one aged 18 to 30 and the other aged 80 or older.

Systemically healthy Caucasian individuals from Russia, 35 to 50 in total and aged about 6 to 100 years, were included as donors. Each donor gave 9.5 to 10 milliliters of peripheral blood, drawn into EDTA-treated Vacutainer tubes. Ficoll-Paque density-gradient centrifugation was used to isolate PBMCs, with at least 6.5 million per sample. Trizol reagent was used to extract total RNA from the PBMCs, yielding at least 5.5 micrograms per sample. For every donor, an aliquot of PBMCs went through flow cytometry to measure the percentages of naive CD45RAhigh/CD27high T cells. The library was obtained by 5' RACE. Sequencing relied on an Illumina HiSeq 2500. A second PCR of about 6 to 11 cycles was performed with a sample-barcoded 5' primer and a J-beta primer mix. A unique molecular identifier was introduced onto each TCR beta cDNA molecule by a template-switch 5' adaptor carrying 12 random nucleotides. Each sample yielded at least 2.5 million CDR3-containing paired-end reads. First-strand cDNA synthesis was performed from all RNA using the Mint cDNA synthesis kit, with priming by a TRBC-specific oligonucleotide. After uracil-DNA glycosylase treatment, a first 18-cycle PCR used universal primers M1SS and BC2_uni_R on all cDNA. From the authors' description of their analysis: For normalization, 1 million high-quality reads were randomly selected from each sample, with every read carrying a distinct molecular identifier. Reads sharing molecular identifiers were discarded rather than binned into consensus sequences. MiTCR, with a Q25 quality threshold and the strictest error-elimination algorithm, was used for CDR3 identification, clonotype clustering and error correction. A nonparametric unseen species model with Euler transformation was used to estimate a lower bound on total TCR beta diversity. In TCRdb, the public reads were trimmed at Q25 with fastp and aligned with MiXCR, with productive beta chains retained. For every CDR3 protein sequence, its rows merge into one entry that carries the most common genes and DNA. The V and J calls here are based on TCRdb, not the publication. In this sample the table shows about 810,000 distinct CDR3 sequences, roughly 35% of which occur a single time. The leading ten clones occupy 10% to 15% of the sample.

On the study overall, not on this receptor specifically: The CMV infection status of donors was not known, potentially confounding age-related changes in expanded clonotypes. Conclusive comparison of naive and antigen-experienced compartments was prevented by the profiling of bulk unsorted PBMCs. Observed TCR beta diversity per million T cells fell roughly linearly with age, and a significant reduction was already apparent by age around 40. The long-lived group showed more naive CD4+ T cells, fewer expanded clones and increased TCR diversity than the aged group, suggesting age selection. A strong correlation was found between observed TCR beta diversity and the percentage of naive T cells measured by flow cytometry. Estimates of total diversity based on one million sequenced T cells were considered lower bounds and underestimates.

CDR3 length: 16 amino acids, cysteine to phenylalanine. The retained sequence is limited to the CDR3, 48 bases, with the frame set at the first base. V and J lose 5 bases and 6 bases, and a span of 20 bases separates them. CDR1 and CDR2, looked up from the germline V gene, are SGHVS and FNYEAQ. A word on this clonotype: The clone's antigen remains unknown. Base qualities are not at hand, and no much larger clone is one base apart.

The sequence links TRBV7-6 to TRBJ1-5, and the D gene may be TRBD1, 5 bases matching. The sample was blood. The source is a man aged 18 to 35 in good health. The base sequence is TGTGCCAGCAGCCCCCACCCTCAGGGTTTGTTTCAGCCCCAGCATTTT. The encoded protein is CASSPHPQGLFQPQHF. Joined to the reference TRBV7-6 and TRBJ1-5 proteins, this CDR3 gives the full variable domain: GAGVSQSPRYKVTKRGQDVALRCDPISGHVSLYWYRQALGQGPEFLTYFNYEAQQDKSGLPNDRFSAERPEGSISTLTIQRTEQRDSAMYRCASSPHPQGLFQPQHFGDGTRLSIL.